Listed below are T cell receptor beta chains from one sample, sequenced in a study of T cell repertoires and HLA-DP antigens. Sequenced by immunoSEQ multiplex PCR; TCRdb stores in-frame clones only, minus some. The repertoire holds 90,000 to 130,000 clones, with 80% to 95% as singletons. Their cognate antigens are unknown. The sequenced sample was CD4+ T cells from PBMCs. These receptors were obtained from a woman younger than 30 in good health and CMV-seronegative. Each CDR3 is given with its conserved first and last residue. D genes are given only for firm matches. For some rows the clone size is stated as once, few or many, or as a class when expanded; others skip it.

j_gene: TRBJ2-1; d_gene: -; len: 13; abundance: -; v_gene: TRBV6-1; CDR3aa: CASSAAWRGEQFF; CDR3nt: TGTGCCAGCAGTGCCGCCTGGCGGGGAGAGCAGTTCTTC
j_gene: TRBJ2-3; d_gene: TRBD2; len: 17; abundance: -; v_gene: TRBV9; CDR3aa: CASSVDILAGGGDTQYF; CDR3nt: TGTGCCAGCAGCGTTGACATTCTAGCGGGAGGGGGAGATACGCAGTATTTT
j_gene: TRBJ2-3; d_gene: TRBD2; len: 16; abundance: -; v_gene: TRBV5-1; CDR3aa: CASQIAGGPNTDTQYF; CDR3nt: TGCGCCAGTCAAATAGCGGGAGGTCCGAACACAGATACGCAGTATTTT
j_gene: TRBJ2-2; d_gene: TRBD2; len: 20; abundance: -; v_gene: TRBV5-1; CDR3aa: CASSFVFGTKQKTNTGELFF; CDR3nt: TGCGCCAGCAGCTTCGTCTTCGGGACTAAACAGAAAACGAACACCGGGGAGCTGTTTTTT
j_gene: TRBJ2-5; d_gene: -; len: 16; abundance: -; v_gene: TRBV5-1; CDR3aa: CASSLGGGTPVETQYF; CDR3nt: TGCGCCAGCAGCTTGGGCGGCGGCACACCGGTGGAGACCCAGTACTTC
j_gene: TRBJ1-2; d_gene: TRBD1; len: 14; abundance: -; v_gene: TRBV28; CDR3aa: CASKTGGIRYGYTF; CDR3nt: TGTGCCAGCAAGACAGGGGGCATTAGATATGGCTACACCTTC
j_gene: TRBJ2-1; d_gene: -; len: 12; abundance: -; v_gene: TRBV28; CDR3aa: CASSEGPGEQFF; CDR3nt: TGTGCCAGCTCCGAGGGACCGGGTGAGCAGTTCTTC
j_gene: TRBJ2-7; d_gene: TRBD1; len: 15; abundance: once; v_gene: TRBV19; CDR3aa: CASSSSPGQGARQYF; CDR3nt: TGTGCCAGTAGTTCCTCCCCGGGACAGGGGGCGAGGCAGTACTTC
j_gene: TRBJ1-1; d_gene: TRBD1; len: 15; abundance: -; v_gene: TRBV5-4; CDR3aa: CASSLVGQGSTEAFF; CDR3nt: TGTGCCAGCAGCTTGGTGGGACAGGGGAGCACTGAAGCTTTCTTT
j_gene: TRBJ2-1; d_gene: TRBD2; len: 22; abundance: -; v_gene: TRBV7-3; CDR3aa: CASSLTRPPWASGNRSYNEQFF; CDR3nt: TGTGCCAGCAGCTTAACAAGGCCACCCTGGGCTAGCGGAAACCGCTCCTACAATGAGCAGTTCTTC
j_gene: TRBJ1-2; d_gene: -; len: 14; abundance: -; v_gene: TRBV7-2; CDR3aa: CASSPPAARSGYTF; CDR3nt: TGTGCCAGCAGCCCCCCGGCGGCCAGAAGCGGCTACACCTTC
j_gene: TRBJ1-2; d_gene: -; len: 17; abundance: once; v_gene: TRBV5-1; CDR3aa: CASSPNGQFSANYGYTF; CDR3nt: TGCGCCAGCAGCCCGAACGGGCAGTTCTCAGCTAACTATGGCTACACCTTC
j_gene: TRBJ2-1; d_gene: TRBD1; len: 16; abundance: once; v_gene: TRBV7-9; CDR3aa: CASSPRQGASYNEQFF; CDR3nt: TGTGCCAGCAGCCCCAGACAGGGGGCCTCCTACAATGAGCAGTTCTTC
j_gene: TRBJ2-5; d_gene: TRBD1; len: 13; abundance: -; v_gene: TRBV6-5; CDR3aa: CASSWDRKETQYF; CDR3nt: TGTGCCAGCAGTTGGGACAGAAAAGAGACCCAGTACTTC
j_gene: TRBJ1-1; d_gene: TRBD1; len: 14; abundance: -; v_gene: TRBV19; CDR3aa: CASSGQGARTEAFF; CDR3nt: TGTGCCAGTAGTGGACAGGGTGCGAGGACTGAAGCTTTCTTT
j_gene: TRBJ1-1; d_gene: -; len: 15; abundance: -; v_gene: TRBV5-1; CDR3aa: CASSLAGTMNTEAFF; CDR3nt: TGCGCCAGCAGCTTGGCCGGGACAATGAACACTGAAGCTTTCTTT
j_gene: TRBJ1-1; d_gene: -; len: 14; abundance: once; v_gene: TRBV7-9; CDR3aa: CASSLDRPNTEAFF; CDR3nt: TGTGCCAGCAGCTTAGACAGGCCGAACACTGAAGCTTTCTTT
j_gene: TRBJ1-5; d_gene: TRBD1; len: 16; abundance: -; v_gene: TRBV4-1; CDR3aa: CASSQVLTGRGQPQHF; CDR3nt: TGCGCCAGCAGCCAAGTCCTGACAGGGAGGGGTCAGCCCCAGCATTTT
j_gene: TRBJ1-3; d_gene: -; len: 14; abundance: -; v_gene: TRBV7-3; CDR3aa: CASSHGTSGNTIYF; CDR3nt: TGTGCCAGCAGCCACGGGACTTCTGGAAACACCATATATTTT
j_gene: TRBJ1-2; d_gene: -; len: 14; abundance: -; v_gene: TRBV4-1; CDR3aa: CASSQLPVGVGYTF; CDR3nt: TGCGCCAGCAGCCAATTGCCCGTCGGGGTCGGCTACACCTTC
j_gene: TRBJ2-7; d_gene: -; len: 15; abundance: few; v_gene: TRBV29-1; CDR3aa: CSVEDLTRRGFGQYF; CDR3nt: TGCAGCGTTGAAGATCTGACGCGGCGAGGGTTCGGGCAGTACTTC
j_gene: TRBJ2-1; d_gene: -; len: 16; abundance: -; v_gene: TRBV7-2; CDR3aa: CASSTRVSPGANEQFF; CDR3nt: TGTGCCAGCAGCACTCGGGTTAGCCCCGGGGCGAATGAGCAGTTCTTC
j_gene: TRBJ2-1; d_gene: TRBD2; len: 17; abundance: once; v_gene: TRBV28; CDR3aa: CASRNMGLAGAYNEQFF; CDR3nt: TGTGCCAGCAGAAATATGGGGCTAGCGGGAGCCTACAATGAGCAGTTCTTC
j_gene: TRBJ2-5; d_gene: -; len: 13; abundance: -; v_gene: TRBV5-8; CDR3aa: CASSRWVVKTQYF; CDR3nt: TGTGCCAGCAGCCGCTGGGTAGTTAAGACCCAGTACTTC
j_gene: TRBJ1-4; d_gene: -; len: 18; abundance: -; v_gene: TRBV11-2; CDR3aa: CASSLLTGSWRANEKLFF; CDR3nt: TGTGCCAGCAGCTTATTGACGGGATCCTGGCGAGCTAATGAAAAACTGTTTTTT
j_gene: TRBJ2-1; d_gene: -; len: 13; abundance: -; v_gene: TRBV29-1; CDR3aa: CSVDDDSYNEQFF; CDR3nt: TGCAGCGTTGATGATGACAGTTACAATGAGCAGTTCTTC
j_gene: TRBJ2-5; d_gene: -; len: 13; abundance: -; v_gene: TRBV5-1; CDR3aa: CASSLSVGETQYF; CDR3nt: TGCGCCAGCAGCTTGTCCGTCGGGGAGACCCAGTACTTC
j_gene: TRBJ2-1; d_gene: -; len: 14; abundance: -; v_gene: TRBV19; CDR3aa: CASQPRGNYNEQFF; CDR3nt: TGTGCCAGTCAACCCCGGGGGAATTACAATGAGCAGTTCTTC
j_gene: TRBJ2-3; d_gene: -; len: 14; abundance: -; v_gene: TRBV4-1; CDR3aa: CASSRSGYTDTQYF; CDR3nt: TGCGCCAGCAGCCGTAGCGGATACACAGATACGCAGTATTTT
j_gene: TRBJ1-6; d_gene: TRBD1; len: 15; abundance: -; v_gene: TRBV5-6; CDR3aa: CASSTRTGMNSPLHF; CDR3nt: TGTGCCAGCAGCACGCGGACAGGGATGAATTCACCCCTCCACTTT
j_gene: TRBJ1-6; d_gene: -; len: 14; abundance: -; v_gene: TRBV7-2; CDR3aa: CASSSRAYNSPLHF; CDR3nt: TGTGCCAGCAGCTCCCGGGCCTATAATTCACCCCTCCACTTT
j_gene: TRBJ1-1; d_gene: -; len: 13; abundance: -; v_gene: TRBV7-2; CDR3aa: CASSLGQNTEAFF; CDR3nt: TGTGCCAGCAGCTTAGGCCAGAACACTGAAGCTTTCTTT
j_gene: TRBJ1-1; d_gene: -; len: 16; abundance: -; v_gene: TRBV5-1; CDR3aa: CASSFFGGGGGTEAFF; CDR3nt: TGCGCCAGCAGCTTTTTTGGAGGGGGAGGGGGCACTGAAGCTTTCTTT
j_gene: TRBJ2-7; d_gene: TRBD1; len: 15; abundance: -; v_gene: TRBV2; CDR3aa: CASSERRTGGDEQYF; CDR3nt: TGTGCCAGCAGTGAAAGAAGGACAGGGGGCGACGAGCAGTACTTC
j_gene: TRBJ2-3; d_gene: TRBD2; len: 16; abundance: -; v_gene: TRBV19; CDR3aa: CASSMIAGGYTDTQYF; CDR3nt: TGTGCCAGTAGTATGATTGCGGGAGGGTACACAGATACGCAGTATTTT
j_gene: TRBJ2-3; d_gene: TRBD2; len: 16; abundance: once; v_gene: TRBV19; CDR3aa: CASSQGTSGSGITQYF; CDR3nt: TGTGCCAGTAGTCAGGGGACTAGCGGGAGCGGTATTACGCAGTATTTT
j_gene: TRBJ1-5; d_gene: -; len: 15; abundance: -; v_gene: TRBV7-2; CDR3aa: CASSLQTGSNQPQHF; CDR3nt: TGTGCCAGCAGCTTGCAGACTGGTAGCAATCAGCCCCAGCATTTT
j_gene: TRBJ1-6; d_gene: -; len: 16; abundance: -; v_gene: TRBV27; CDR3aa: CASSLSRLERDSPLHF; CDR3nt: TGTGCCAGCAGTTTATCGAGGTTGGAAAGGGATTCACCCCTCCACTTT
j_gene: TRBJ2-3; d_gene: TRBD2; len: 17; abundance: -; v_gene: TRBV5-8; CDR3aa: CASSLYQKAGSTDTQYF; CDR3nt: TGTGCCAGCAGCTTGTACCAGAAAGCGGGATCCACAGATACGCAGTATTTT
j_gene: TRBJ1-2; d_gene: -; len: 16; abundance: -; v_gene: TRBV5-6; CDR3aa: CASSLEDGPGTAGYTF; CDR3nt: TGTGCCAGCAGCTTGGAGGACGGTCCAGGGACCGCTGGCTACACCTTC
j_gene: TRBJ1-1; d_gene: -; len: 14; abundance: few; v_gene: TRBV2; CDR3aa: CASRSTGMNTEAFF; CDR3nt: TGTGCCAGCAGGTCGACAGGAATGAACACTGAAGCTTTCTTT
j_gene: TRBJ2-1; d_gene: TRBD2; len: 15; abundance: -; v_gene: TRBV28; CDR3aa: CASSLRLAVMNEQFF; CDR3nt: TGTGCCAGCAGTTTACGGCTAGCGGTCATGAATGAGCAGTTCTTC
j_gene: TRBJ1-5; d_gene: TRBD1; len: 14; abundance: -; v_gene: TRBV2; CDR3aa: CASRKGRGFQPQHF; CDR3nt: TGTGCCAGCAGAAAAGGCAGGGGGTTTCAGCCCCAGCATTTT
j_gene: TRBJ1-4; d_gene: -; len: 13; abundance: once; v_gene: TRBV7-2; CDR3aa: CASRQGGHEKLFF; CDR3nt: TGTGCCAGCAGACAAGGGGGACACGAAAAACTGTTTTTT